Listed here is a single T cell receptor beta chain. Germline CDR1 MNHEY, CDR2 SVGAGI. V was pared by 6 bases and J by 3 bases, with 9 bases between. The CDR3 has 12 amino acids. This sample stems from a study of T cell changes during pregnancy in multiple sclerosis. Here immunoSEQ multiplex PCR was the method, and the copy in TCRdb shows in-frame clones only, minus some. Of about 23,000 clones detected, around 89% appear once; the ten largest clones hold under 8%. This receptor was identified in a female donor with multiple sclerosis, enrolled in a pregnancy study. The gene calls are TRBV6-5 and TRBJ2-7, with D perhaps TRBD1 (5 bases). The source material was CD8+ T cells from peripheral blood mononuclear cells, sampled in the first trimester of pregnancy. The CDR3 spells CASSPGNYEQYF. CDR3 in DNA: TGTGCCAGCAGCCCAGGGAACTACGAGCAGTACTTC.